Reported below is one T cell receptor (beta chain). Its specificity is not known. Germline CDR1 and CDR2: PRHDT and FYEKMQ (reference sequence). The CDR3 covers 17 residues. V lost 0 bases, J lost 2 bases, and 5 bases stayed unmatched. The record originates from a study of T cells in tuberculosis. General observations from the study: Active tuberculosis cases were adults; controls were adolescents.

The protocol was immunoSEQ multiplex PCR, while the TCRdb copy is restricted to in-frame clones and leaves out a portion. The table includes about 24,000 clones, about 95% detected once. This receptor was taken from a donor between 5 and 29 years old with latent tuberculosis or without tuberculosis infection. V gene TRBV13 combines with J gene TRBJ2-3, with TRBD2 identical over 10 bases. The sample was PBMCs. The CDR3 DNA reads TGTGCCAGCAGCTTAGGCCGGGGACTAGCGAACACAGATACGCAGTATTTT. This codes for CASSLGRGLANTDTQYF.